This T cell receptor (beta chain) was found in a study of cytomegalovirus exposure and HLA in healthy donors. Concerning this clone itself: Antigen: not known.

PCR primers comprised 60 Vbeta and 13 Jbeta primers. Sequenced by immunoSEQ multiplex PCR; TCRdb stores in-frame clones only, minus some. This sample has about 210,000 clones, with over 75% found just once. Broader study findings: With later analysis, a missense DCLRE1C variant became linked to TCR beta V- and J-gene trimming.

From germline, CDR1 is LNHDA and CDR2 SQIVND (reference sequence). V lost 3 bases and J lost 3; bases outside the gene matches: 2. The CDR3 has 13 residues. V gene TRBV19 combines with J gene TRBJ2-7, with 7 bases lining up with TRBD2. This clonotype was obtained from a woman aged 45-59 years in good health and CMV-seropositive. Sequencing was done on a sample of PBMCs. The chain's CDR3 is CASSMGGIYEQYF. The CDR3 DNA reads as TGTGCCAGTAGTATGGGAGGGATCTACGAGCAGTACTTC.